This T cell receptor (beta chain) was recovered during a study of identical twins. Study-wide findings and caveats: Those out-of-frame alpha sequences shared by twins showed an excess of low generation probability.

Germline CDR1 SGHDN, CDR2 FVKESK. The CDR3 totals 15 residues. V lost 4 bases to trimming and J lost 2 bases, with 15 bases between them. A single record per CDR3 protein comes from TCRdb applying MiXCR to the 5' RACE reads. The data show a few hundred thousand distinct CDR3 sequences, 9.5% to 10% seen once. On this clonotype itself: What it binds is unknown.

The same data also went into a second study, on yellow fever vaccine responses in identical twins.

The sequence came from a woman under 30 in good health. This sequence joins TRBV14 and TRBJ2-7, with D perhaps TRBD1 (6 bases). The sequenced sample consisted of PBMCs. Here the CDR3 reads CASSPYGTLTYEQYF. The CDR3 coding sequence is TGTGCCAGCAGCCCCTACGGGACACTGACCTACGAGCAGTACTTC.